The 17 T cell receptor beta chains listed next were all sequenced from one sample in a study of blood T cells in healthy people across ages. The authors ran a second PCR of 7 to 11 cycles using a sample-barcoded 5' primer and a J-beta primer mix. One entry per CDR3 protein, called by TCRdb with MiXCR from the 5' RACE reads. The sample yields more than 650,000 distinct CDR3 sequences, about 53% seen once. Material for sequencing was blood. These receptors were collected from a man older than 75 in good health.

This chain joins TRBV4-1 and TRBJ2-7; D not certain. Between the trimmed V and J ends, which lost 4 bases and 3 bases, there was a span of 10 bases. Per germline, CDR1 MGHRA and CDR2 YSYEKL. The CDR3 length is 13 residues. CDR3 residues: CASSPSFFYEQYF. The CDR3 DNA sequence: TGCGCCAGCAGCCCTAGTTTCTTCTACGAGCAGTACTTC.

CDR3 coding DNA: TGTGCCGTACAGGGGGTGGAATCTGGAAACACCATATATTTT. Amino acids: CAVQGVESGNTIYF. This chain links TRBV10-3 with TRBJ1-3, with 8 bases aligning to TRBD1. Germline values: CDR1 ENHRY, CDR2 SYGVKD. This CDR3 has 14 residues. After removal of 11 bases from V and 1 base from J, the junction contained 7 bases not matched to a gene.

The rearrangement joins TRBV5-1 to TRBJ2-1, with 11 bases aligning to TRBD1. The CDR3 loop spans 15 amino acids. V shed 0 bases and J 6 bases; nucleotides not matched to a gene: 2. The germline V gene encodes CDR1 SGHRS and CDR2 YFSETQ. The CDR3 sequence is CASSLEGTGGNEQFF. As DNA, the CDR3 is TGCGCCAGCAGCTTGGAGGGGACAGGGGGCAATGAGCAGTTCTTC.

This clonotype was seen a single time. This chain connects TRBV7-9 to TRBJ2-5; the D gene is possibly TRBD2 (6 bases). Germline V gene lookup returns CDR1 SEHNR and CDR2 FQNEAQ (reference sequence). The CDR3 is made up of 15 amino acids. The V and J ends lost 5 bases and 11 bases respectively, with 24 bases between them. DNA of the CDR3: TGTGCCAGCAGCCGGCCCGTTAGCGGTTACAATGAGCAGTACTTC. Translated, it gives CASSRPVSGYNEQYF.

The table lists this clonotype with a few counts. Written as DNA, the CDR3 is TGTGCCACGGCCGCACGGGATGAGCAGTTCTTC. Amino acids: CATAARDEQFF. V gene TRBV15 combines with J gene TRBJ2-1; D not certain. This CDR3 contains 11 residues. Germline loops: CDR1 LNHNV, CDR2 YYDKDF (reference sequence). Trimming left V 9 bases short and J 8 bases short, with 11 bases between.

The rearrangement joins TRBV2 to TRBJ2-3; D perhaps matches TRBD1 (5 bases). The CDR3 totals 15 residues. With 3 bases removed from V and 1 base from J, the gap between germline ends came to 11 bases. Germline values: CDR1 SNHLY, CDR2 FYNNEI. Written as DNA, the CDR3 is TGTGCCAGCAGTGAGGGGAAGACAGGCACAGATACGCAGTATTTT. Translating gives CASSEGKTGTDTQYF.

Note on this clonotype: The junction differs from germline at one of its ends, possibly a read error. This rearrangement joins TRBV10-3 to TRBJ2-1, with a possible D match to TRBD2 (5 bases). CDR1 and CDR2 from the germline V gene are ENHRY and SYGVKD. The CDR3 has 12 amino acids. The CDR3 sequence: CAISDLTGELFF. In DNA, the CDR3 is TGTGCCATCAGTGACCTCACCGGGGAGCTGTTCTTC.

This chain joins TRBV20-1 and TRBJ2-7; 10 bases line up with TRBD2. Germline values: CDR1 DFQATT, CDR2 SNEGSKA (reference sequence). The V and J ends lost 2 bases and 2 bases, in that order; junction bases with no gene match: 3. This CDR3 is built from 14 residues. The CDR3 bases are TGCAGTGCTAGAACTAGCGGGACCACCTACGAGCAGTACTTC. It codes for CSARTSGTTYEQYF.

The chain joins TRBV7-6 to TRBJ2-3; the match to TRBD2 covers 10 bases. J was trimmed by 4 bases and V by 0 bases; bases with no gene match: 7. The CDR3 has 17 amino acids. CDR1 SGHVS and CDR2 FNYEAQ come from the germline V gene. The CDR3 bases are TGTGCCAGCAGCTTAGCGCTAGCGGGAGTCGGAGCAGATACGCAGTATTTT. Translated: CASSLALAGVGADTQYF.

J is TRBJ2-3 and V is TRBV5-6, with 9 nucleotides matching TRBD2. V trimming: 4 bases; J trimming: 5 bases; junction bases outside the gene matches: 8. Germline lookup yields CDR1 SGHDT and CDR2 YYEEEE. This CDR3 region has 15 residues. The CDR3 coding sequence is TGTGCCAGCAGCGGAAGGGGACTAGCCGTAGATACGCAGTATTTT. This encodes CASSGRGLAVDTQYF.

Remarks on this clonotype: This clone may be a read error of a much larger clone one base away. The chain employs TRBV29-1 and TRBJ2-3, with D maybe TRBD2 (5 bases). CDR3 length equals 13 residues. V was pared by 4 bases and J by 14 bases, with 22 bases between. Looked up from germline, CDR1 is SQVTM and CDR2 is ANQGSEA. In DNA, the CDR3 is TGCAGCGTTGGAGTAGGGAGAGTCGGATACGCGTATTTT. It encodes CSVGVGRVGYAYF.

This clonotype was counted a few times. The rearrangement joins TRBV5-1 to TRBJ2-1, with D tentatively TRBD1 (5 bases). Germline CDR1 and CDR2: SGHRS and YFSETQ. The V end lost 4 bases, the J end lost 5 bases, and 13 bases lay between the germline ends. There are 14 residues in the CDR3. CDR3 amino acids: CASSLDRANNEQFF. The CDR3 coding sequence is TGCGCCAGCAGCCTAGACAGAGCGAACAATGAGCAGTTCTTC.

V is TRBV2 and J is TRBJ2-5, with TRBD1 identical over 8 bases. The CDR3 extends over 15 amino acids. Germline V gene lookup returns CDR1 SNHLY and CDR2 FYNNEI. V trimming: 6 bases; J trimming: 5 bases; junction bases outside the gene matches: 11. The CDR3 loop is CASREKTGAWETQYF. As DNA, the CDR3 is TGTGCCAGCAGGGAAAAGACAGGGGCATGGGAGACCCAGTACTTC.

The J gene is TRBJ2-5, the V gene TRBV6-6; maybe TRBD1 (5 bases). CDR3 length equals 15 residues. Germline V gene lookup returns CDR1 MNHNY and CDR2 SVGAGI (reference sequence). V was cut by 6 bases and J by 5 bases, with 19 bases left in between. The CDR3 DNA is TGTGCCAGCAGCTACCCCGACAGTAGTAGGGAGACCCAGTACTTC. Its translation is CASSYPDSSRETQYF.

The chain joins TRBV29-1 to TRBJ1-2; 9 positions match TRBD1. The CDR3 spans 14 residues. The junction had 7 bases not matched to a gene; V was cut back by 4 bases and J by 4 bases. Germline CDR1 SQVTM, CDR2 ANQGSEA. This chain's CDR3 is CSVGPRQGVYGYTF. The CDR3 region has the DNA TGCAGCGTTGGCCCGCGACAGGGGGTCTATGGCTACACCTTC. Full variable domain (outside the CDR3, taken from reference TRBV29-1 and TRBJ1-2): SAVISQKPSRDICQRGTSLTIQCQVDSQVTMMFWYRQQPGQSLTLIATANQGSEATYESGFVIDKFPISRPNLTFSTLTVSNMSPEDSSIYLCSVGPRQGVYGYTFGSGTRLTVV.

This clonotype has more than one count but fewer than ten. The chain recombines TRBV7-9 with TRBJ1-2; D gene ambiguous. Germline V lookup: CDR1 SEHNR, CDR2 FQNEAQ (reference sequence). The CDR3 loop spans 15 amino acids. V lost 4 bases to trimming and J lost 1 base, with 13 bases between them. The CDR3 DNA follows: TGTGCCAGCAGCTCCGTAGGAGGTTTTAACTATGGCTACACCTTC. Translating gives CASSSVGGFNYGYTF.

This clonotype was recorded at least ten times. This sequence joins TRBV24-1 and TRBJ2-1; the D is unclear. V was trimmed by 0 bases and J by 0 bases, leaving 8 bases between them. CDR3 length: 16 amino acids. Germline V gene data show CDR1 as KGHDR and CDR2 as SFDVKD. The CDR3 protein is CATSDLSAFSYNEQFF. CDR3 coding DNA: TGTGCCACCAGTGATTTGTCAGCGTTCTCCTACAATGAGCAGTTCTTC.